Shown below are 18 T cell receptor beta chains from a single sample sequenced in a study of cytomegalovirus exposure and HLA in healthy donors. Researchers ran the PCR with 60 Vbeta and 13 Jbeta primers. Profiled with immunoSEQ multiplex PCR; TCRdb holds only in-frame clones, not every one. The sample lists 150,000 to 250,000 clones; 85% were seen once. The specimen was PBMCs. The source of these receptors is a woman in her forties or fifties in good health and CMV-seronegative.

The chain employs TRBV5-5 and TRBJ2-1, with 10 bases matching TRBD2. V lost 1 base, J lost 6 bases, and 4 bases stayed unmatched. Germline CDR1 and CDR2: SGHKS and YYEKEE (reference sequence). The CDR3 is 15 residues long. The CDR3: CASSLWGLATNEQFF. As DNA, the CDR3 is TGTGCCAGCAGCTTGTGGGGACTAGCGACCAATGAGCAGTTCTTC.

This sequence joins TRBV30 and TRBJ2-7; 10 nucleotides agree with TRBD1. The CDR3 is made up of 14 amino acids. V lost 4 bases and J lost 4; bases outside the gene matches: 7. The germline gives CDR1 GTSNPN, CDR2 SVGIG (reference sequence). In DNA form, the CDR3 reads TGTGCCTGGATTGACAGGGGGCGCGTATACGAGCAGTACTTC. Protein sequence: CAWIDRGRVYEQYF. Using reference TRBV30 and TRBJ2-7 for the parts outside the CDR3, the full variable domain is SQTIHQWPATLVQPVGSPLSLECTVEGTSNPNLYWYRQAAGRGLQLLFYSVGIGQISSEVPQNLSASRPQDRQFILSSKKLLLSDSGFYLCAWIDRGRVYEQYFGPGTRLTVT.

The chain's CDR3 is CASSLTSGNYNEQFF. As DNA, the CDR3 is TGTGCCAGCAGCTTAACTAGCGGAAACTACAATGAGCAGTTCTTC. This chain links TRBV7-3 with TRBJ2-1; tentative D call: TRBD2 (6 bases). The CDR3 is made up of 15 amino acids. Germline values: CDR1 SGHTA, CDR2 FQGTGA. V was pared by 0 bases and J by 3 bases, with 9 bases between.

The J gene is TRBJ1-5, the V gene TRBV28; a weak D match, TRBD1 (5 bases). The germline V and J ends were trimmed by 9 bases and 0 bases, with 18 bases remaining between them. CDR1 is MDHEN, CDR2 SYDVKM, per germline. This CDR3 contains 16 residues. For the CDR3, the DNA is TGTGCCAGTGGATCAAGGGGCGGGGGTAGCAATCAGCCCCAGCATTTT. This codes for CASGSRGGGSNQPQHF.

This rearrangement joins TRBV7-9 to TRBJ1-1, with 7 bases fitting TRBD1. The CDR3 consists of 15 residues. Trimming took 5 bases from V and 1 from J; bases not matched to a gene: 7. Per the germline V gene, CDR1 is SEHNR and CDR2 is FQNEAQ (reference sequence). Here the CDR3 reads CASSHGRQGNTEAFF. CDR3 sequence (DNA): TGTGCCAGCAGCCACGGGAGACAGGGGAACACTGAAGCTTTCTTT. Using reference TRBV7-9 and TRBJ1-1 for the parts outside the CDR3, the full variable domain is DTGVSQNPRHKITKRGQNVTFRCDPISEHNRLYWYRQTLGQGPEFLTYFQNEAQLEKSRLLSDRFSAERPKGSFSTLEIQRTEQGDSAMYLCASSHGRQGNTEAFFGQGTRLTVV.

The CDR3 reads CASSYSLRTGAFF. Here the CDR3 DNA reads TGTGCCAGCAGTTACTCTTTACGTACCGGAGCTTTCTTT. This chain uses TRBV6-6 with TRBJ1-1; no reliable D call. This CDR3 comprises 13 residues. V was shortened by 0 bases and J by 10 bases, with 12 bases between the two germline ends. Germline values: CDR1 MNHNY, CDR2 SVGAGI (reference sequence).

The chain couples TRBV4-2 to TRBJ1-5; perhaps TRBD1 as D (6 bases). Germline lookup yields CDR1 LGHNA and CDR2 YNFKEQ. V was trimmed by 3 bases and J by 2 bases, leaving 17 bases between them. This CDR3 region has 17 residues. CDR3 sequence: CASSQRTGRLGNQPQHF. Written as DNA, the CDR3 is TGTGCCAGCAGCCAGCGAACAGGGCGCCTGGGCAATCAGCCCCAGCATTTT.

This clone showed up just a few times. The chain recombines TRBV9 with TRBJ1-4; D might be TRBD1 (5 bases). CDR1 SGDLS and CDR2 YYNGEE come from the germline V gene. Deletions cut 6 bases from V and 5 bases from J, with 14 bases between. The CDR3 is 14 amino acids. The CDR3 region has the DNA TGTGCCAGCAATGCGTGGGGCGGAAATGAAAAACTGTTTTTT. Protein product: CASNAWGGNEKLFF.

The rearrangement joins TRBV27 to TRBJ1-2; 8 bases match TRBD1. The CDR3 has 15 amino acids. The junction had 5 bases not matched to a gene; V was cut back by 3 bases and J by 2 bases. The germline gives CDR1 MNHEY, CDR2 SMNVEV (reference sequence). The CDR3 reads CASSLDRDRNYGYTF. The CDR3 DNA reads TGTGCCAGCAGTTTGGACCGGGACAGGAACTATGGCTACACCTTC.

The chain has TRBV6-6 and TRBJ1-1; 9 bases line up with TRBD1. With V trimmed by 6 bases and J by 4 bases, 9 bases remained unmatched. The CDR3 has 15 residues. CDR1 is MNHNY, CDR2 SVGAGI, per germline (reference sequence). CDR3 sequence (DNA): TGTGCCAGCAGACGGGACAGGGTAGAGGGCACTGAAGCTTTCTTT. Amino acid sequence: CASRRDRVEGTEAFF.

This chain links TRBV6-5 with TRBJ2-7; 8 nucleotides agree with TRBD2. Germline V gene sequence: CDR1 MNHEY, CDR2 SVGAGI. Trimming at V came to 5 bases and at J to 5 bases, leaving 5 bases not matched to a gene. The CDR3 loop spans 13 amino acids. The CDR3 loop is CASSPRRGDEQYF. In DNA form, the CDR3 reads TGTGCCAGCAGTCCCCGGCGGGGGGACGAGCAGTACTTC.

The V and J genes are TRBV5-4 and TRBJ1-2; D perhaps matches TRBD1 (5 bases). This CDR3 comprises 14 residues. Germline CDR1 SGHNT, CDR2 YYREEE (reference sequence). V lost 7 bases to trimming and J lost 2 bases, with 15 bases between them. CDR3 sequence: CASRPSDSNYGYTF. The CDR3 DNA sequence: TGTGCCAGCCGACCCAGTGACAGCAACTATGGCTACACCTTC.

There are a few counts of this clone. Mismatch with germline at one junction end may stem from a read error. The chain couples TRBV4-1 to TRBJ2-7, with D maybe TRBD1 (5 bases). Germline V gives CDR1 MGHRA, CDR2 YSYEKL. The CDR3 covers 15 residues. The CDR3 here is CASSHFTGDSYEQYF. The DNA for the CDR3 is TGTGCCAGCAGCCATTTCACAGGAGACTCCTACGAGCAGTACTTC.

The rearrangement joins TRBV19 to TRBJ2-6; maybe TRBD1 (5 bases). The CDR3 spans 15 residues. Looked up from germline, CDR1 is LNHDA and CDR2 is SQIVND (reference sequence). V lost 3 bases and J lost 2, with 8 bases in between. In nucleotides, the CDR3 is TGTGCCAGTAGTATTGGGGCGACTGGGGCCAACGTCCTGACTTTC. Its protein is CASSIGATGANVLTF.

The V gene is TRBV19, the J gene TRBJ1-1, with 7 bases identical to TRBD1. The germline gives CDR1 LNHDA, CDR2 SQIVND (reference sequence). This CDR3 contains 13 residues. With V trimmed by 10 bases and J by 1 base, 6 bases remained unmatched. The CDR3: CAIMDRKNTEAFF. The CDR3, as DNA: TGTGCCATCATGGACAGGAAGAACACTGAAGCTTTCTTT. The full variable domain, completed using reference TRBV19 and TRBJ1-1, is DGGITQSPKYLFRKEGQNVTLSCEQNLNHDAMYWYRQDPGQGLRLIYYSQIVNDFQKGDIAEGYSVSREKKESFPLTVTSAQKNPTAFYLCAIMDRKNTEAFFGQGTRLTVV.

The chain links TRBV5-6 to TRBJ2-7, with D possibly being TRBD1 (6 bases). V lost 0 bases to trimming and J lost 5 bases, with 12 bases between them. The CDR3 runs to 14 residues. Germline assignment: CDR1 SGHDT and CDR2 YYEEEE. In DNA form, the CDR3 reads TGTGCCAGCAGCTTGGCCACAGGGTCGGACGAGCAGTACTTC. It specifies CASSLATGSDEQYF.

The genes are TRBV2 and TRBJ2-3, with TRBD1 matching 10 bases. The germline gives CDR1 SNHLY, CDR2 FYNNEI. CDR3 length: 13 residues. Losses at the gene ends were 9 bases for V and 5 bases for J; bases not matched to a gene: 5. The chain's CDR3 is CASLDRGLDTQYF. For the CDR3, the DNA is TGTGCCAGTTTAGACAGGGGGCTAGATACGCAGTATTTT.

The table lists this clone with a count of one. This rearrangement joins TRBV9 to TRBJ1-4, with unresolved D. Germline V gene lookup returns CDR1 SGDLS and CDR2 YYNGEE. The germline V and J ends were trimmed by 0 bases and 11 bases, with 14 bases remaining between them. The CDR3 is made up of 14 amino acids. CDR3 protein: CASSVGTELSKLFF. The CDR3 DNA reads TGTGCCAGCAGCGTAGGAACCGAGCTTTCGAAACTGTTTTTT. The full variable domain, with the rest looked up from reference TRBV9 and TRBJ1-4, is DSGVTQTPKHLITATGQRVTLRCSPRSGDLSVYWYQQSLDQGLQFLIQYYNGEERAKGNILERFSAQQFPDLHSELNLSSLELGDSALYFCASSVGTELSKLFFGSGTQLSVL.